Presented here are 25 T cell receptor beta chains from one specimen sequenced in a study. Tregs were sorted as CD4+CD25+CD127-/low cells. TCRdb passed the 5' RACE reads through MiXCR, listing each CDR3 protein once. In the table there are 35,000 to 50,000 distinct CDR3 sequences, over 20% of which are singletons. The sample consisted of Tregs sorted from a lymph node. All receptors derive from a female donor with breast cancer.

With respect to this clonotype: Relative to the germline gene, one junction end is altered; a read error may explain this. The chain carries TRBV7-7 and TRBJ2-2, with D perhaps matching TRBD2 (6 bases). The CDR3 extends over 15 amino acids. Germline CDR1 reads SSHAT; CDR2 reads FNYEAQ (reference sequence). The CDR3 bases are TGTGCTAGCAGCTTAGGAGAGGGACTGATGGGGGAGCTGTTTTTT. Translating gives CASSLGEGLMGELFF.

The gene calls are TRBV10-3 and TRBJ2-1; D is ambiguous. The length of the CDR3 is 15 residues. With 0 bases removed from V and 4 bases from J, the gap between germline ends came to 10 bases. Per germline, CDR1 ENHRY and CDR2 SYGVKD. As DNA, the CDR3 is TGTGCCATCAGTGAGTCGTTAGATCTGTACAATGAGCAGTTCTTC. Translating gives CAISESLDLYNEQFF.

V gene TRBV6-5 combines with J gene TRBJ1-1; D is perhaps TRBD1 (5 bases). The CDR3 totals 16 residues. Germline V gives CDR1 MNHEY, CDR2 SVGAGI. Trimming removed 2 bases from V and 3 bases from J, with 16 bases in between. CDR3 loop: CASSYLLRGGDTEAFF. The CDR3 DNA reads TGTGCCAGCAGTTACCTTCTCCGGGGAGGGGACACTGAAGCTTTCTTT.

There are a few counts of this clonotype. This rearrangement joins TRBV14 to TRBJ2-3; D not certain. The CDR3 consists of 11 residues. Per germline, CDR1 SGHDN and CDR2 FVKESK. V lost 1 base and J lost 6, with 2 bases in between. CDR3 sequence: CASSQADTQYF. In DNA, the CDR3 is TGTGCCAGCAGCCAAGCGGATACGCAGTATTTT.

V usage is TRBV20-1 and J usage is TRBJ2-1; D is uncertain. The CDR3 loop spans 15 amino acids. CDR1 is DFQATT and CDR2 is SNEGSKA in the germline V gene (reference sequence). V lost 0 bases and J 0 bases, leaving 9 bases between the germline ends. The CDR3 here is CSARDSASSYNEQFF. The DNA of the CDR3 is TGCAGTGCTAGAGATTCTGCTAGCTCCTACAATGAGCAGTTCTTC.

This clonotype turned up a few times. The V and J genes are TRBV7-9 and TRBJ2-6; TRBD2 agrees at 7 bases. CDR1 and CDR2 from the germline V gene are SEHNR and FQNEAQ (reference sequence). The CDR3 is 16 amino acids. With 5 bases clipped from V and 3 bases from J, the junction kept 7 bases outside the gene matches. In DNA, the CDR3 is TGTGCCAGCAGCCGGACTAGGGTCGTTGGGGCCAACGTCCTGACTTTC. Translated, it gives CASSRTRVVGANVLTF.

Ten or more counts support this clonotype. The V and J genes are TRBV3-1 and TRBJ2-1; D remains unclear. CDR3 length: 14 residues. With 0 bases removed from V and 4 bases from J, the gap between germline ends came to 7 bases. Germline V lookup: CDR1 LGHDT, CDR2 YNNKEL (reference sequence). CDR3 region: CASSQETGYNEQFF. CDR3 nucleotide sequence: TGTGCCAGCAGCCAAGAAACCGGGTACAATGAGCAGTTCTTC.

Comment on this clonotype: A read error is possible here, since a much larger clone lies one base away. The V and J genes are TRBV24-1 and TRBJ1-5; 7 positions match TRBD1. Germline V gene lookup returns CDR1 KGHDR and CDR2 SFDVKD. The CDR3 is 14 residues long. The DNA of the CDR3 is TGTGCCACCAGCCAGACAGGGTCCAATCAGACCCAGCATTTT. Amino acid sequence: CATSQTGSNQTQHF.

The V and J genes are TRBV6-1 and TRBJ2-7; TRBD2 matches at 11 bases. The trim removed 4 bases at V and 6 bases at J, leaving 8 bases unmatched. Germline CDR1 reads MNHNS; CDR2 reads SASEGT. The CDR3 spans 15 residues. Written as DNA, the CDR3 is TGTGCCAGCAGTGGCACTAGCGGGAGCTGGGTCGAGCAGTACTTC. This encodes CASSGTSGSWVEQYF.

This clonotype appeared a few times. The chain uses TRBV11-2 and TRBJ2-3, with D possibly matching TRBD2 (6 bases). Germline V gives CDR1 SGHAT, CDR2 FQNNGV. The CDR3 is 14 residues long. V lost 5 bases, J lost 2 bases, and 11 bases lay in between. The CDR3 reads CASSPDYVTDTQYF. The CDR3 DNA reads as TGTGCCAGCAGCCCGGACTACGTCACAGATACGCAGTATTTT.

The genes are TRBV5-1 and TRBJ2-1; 9 nucleotides match TRBD2. CDR1 SGHRS and CDR2 YFSETQ come from the germline V gene. This CDR3 is 13 amino acids long. V lost 0 bases to trimming and J lost 8 bases; unmatched junction nucleotides: 0. CDR3 sequence reads: CASSLGTSDEQFF. The DNA for the CDR3 is TGCGCCAGCAGCTTGGGGACTAGCGATGAGCAGTTCTTC.

This clonotype was seen only a few times. V and J are TRBV29-1 and TRBJ1-2, with D uncertain. Trimming left V 2 bases short and J 1 base short, with 8 bases between. Germline V CDR1 and CDR2: SQVTM, ANQGSEA. The CDR3 spans 13 residues. CDR3 loop: CSVETEFNYGYTF. The CDR3 DNA follows: TGCAGCGTTGAAACTGAGTTTAACTATGGCTACACCTTC.

This rearrangement joins TRBV30 to TRBJ2-2, with D hard to call. V was trimmed by 3 bases and J by 6 bases, leaving 17 bases between them. The CDR3 covers 15 residues. Germline CDR1 reads GTSNPN; CDR2 reads SVGIG (reference sequence). The CDR3, as DNA: TGTGCCTGGAGCGTATTCGGGTATGCGGCCGGGGAGCTGTTTTTT. It codes for CAWSVFGYAAGELFF.

In this sample, this clonotype turned up many times. This chain links TRBV6-5 with TRBJ2-7, with 7 bases fitting TRBD1. Trimming removed 0 bases from V and 5 bases from J; junction bases left unmatched: 4. Germline V lookup: CDR1 MNHEY, CDR2 SVGAGI. The CDR3 loop spans 14 amino acids. CDR3 DNA sequence: TGTGCCAGCAGTTACTCGACAGGGTACCACGAGCAGTACTTC. This encodes CASSYSTGYHEQYF.

This clonotype was seen repeatedly, ten times or more. The V call is TRBV28, the J call TRBJ2-7; no clear D gene. The CDR3 runs to 13 residues. Germline assignment: CDR1 MDHEN and CDR2 SYDVKM. The V gene lost 2 bases and the J gene lost 1 base, with 6 bases spanning the gap. The CDR3 region is CASSLRSSYEQYF. In DNA form, the CDR3 reads TGTGCCAGCAGTTTACGGAGTTCCTACGAGCAGTACTTC.

This clonotype has a handful of counts. The chain joins TRBV30 to TRBJ2-1; D is perhaps TRBD2 (5 bases). Germline V gives CDR1 GTSNPN, CDR2 SVGIG (reference sequence). The CDR3 length is 11 residues. V gave up 2 bases and J gave up 10 bases, with 9 bases separating them. The CDR3 DNA reads TGTGCCTGGAGTAGCGGAGAGGAGCAGTTCTTC. Translation gives CAWSSGEEQFF.

The sample holds a few counts of this clonotype. This chain uses TRBV3-1 with TRBJ1-6, with D unclear. V lost 4 bases and J 0 bases, leaving 7 bases between the germline ends. CDR3 length: 15 residues. Germline assignment: CDR1 LGHDT and CDR2 YNNKEL (reference sequence). For the CDR3, the DNA is TGTGCCAGCAGCCTTGGTAGCTCCTATAATTCACCCCTCCACTTT. This translates into CASSLGSSYNSPLHF. Variable domain in full (rest from reference TRBV3-1 and TRBJ1-6): DTAVSQTPKYLVTQMGNDKSIKCEQNLGHDTMYWYKQDSKKFLKIMFSYNNKELIINETVPNRFSPKSPDKAHLNLHINSLELGDSAVYFCASSLGSSYNSPLHFGNGTRLTVT.

This clonotype was observed a handful of times. The chain carries TRBV18 and TRBJ1-2; 7 positions agree with TRBD1. The CDR3 loop spans 14 amino acids. Trimming took 3 bases from V and 4 from J; bases not matched to a gene: 5. Germline V gene sequence: CDR1 KGHSH, CDR2 LQKENI. In nucleotides, the CDR3 is TGTGCCAGCTCACCTGGGGGGACAGCCTATGGCTACACCTTC. Its translation: CASSPGGTAYGYTF.

This chain connects TRBV5-1 to TRBJ1-2, with 9 bases lining up with TRBD1. The CDR3 runs 15 residues. CDR1 is SGHRS, CDR2 YFSETQ, per germline. With V trimmed by 0 bases and J by 6 bases, 6 bases remained unmatched. This CDR3 is CASSLGGQGMDGYTF. The CDR3 DNA sequence: TGCGCCAGCAGCTTGGGGGGACAGGGAATGGATGGCTACACCTTC.

This clonotype has more than one count but fewer than ten. The genes are TRBV3-1 and TRBJ2-2; 7 positions agree with TRBD1. Germline lookup yields CDR1 LGHDT and CDR2 YNNKEL (reference sequence). The CDR3 has 16 amino acids. V shed 1 base, J shed 5 bases, and the junction held 7 bases outside the gene matches. The CDR3 region has the DNA TGTGCCAGCAGCCAAGTTCGGGCAGGGGGAACCGGGGAGCTGTTTTTT. Protein product: CASSQVRAGGTGELFF.

This chain links TRBV20-1 with TRBJ2-5; 9 bases map to TRBD2. V was pared by 1 base and J by 9 bases, with 15 bases of the junction left unmatched. Looked up from germline, CDR1 is DFQATT and CDR2 is SNEGSKA (reference sequence). The CDR3 extends over 16 amino acids. The CDR3 DNA reads TGCAGTGCTAGAGTGGGGCTAGCGGGACTCTTGGAGCCCCAGTACTTC. Protein sequence: CSARVGLAGLLEPQYF.

Note on this clonotype: A read error is likely, as this CDR3 ends without the conserved phenylalanine or tryptophan. V gene TRBV2 combines with J gene TRBJ2-1; D possibly corresponds to TRBD2 (5 bases). Germline V gene lookup returns CDR1 SNHLY and CDR2 FYNNEI. Trimming cost V 6 bases and J 8 bases, with 14 bases left between them. This CDR3 comprises 13 residues. As DNA, the CDR3 is TGTGCCAGCAGGATTTCGGGGTTGGATGAGCAGTTCCTC. This gives the protein CASRISGLDEQFL.

The table lists this clonotype with many counts. This sequence joins TRBV6-2 or TRBV6-3 and TRBJ2-3; possibly TRBD1 or TRBD2 for D (5 bases each). Trimming shortened V by 10 bases and J by 1 base, and 12 bases separated the two germline ends. This CDR3 has 13 amino acids. The germline V gene has CDR1 MNHEY and CDR2 SVGEGT. CDR3 sequence reads: CATRVRGTDTQYF. CDR3 nucleotide sequence: TGTGCCACCAGGGTGAGGGGCACAGATACGCAGTATTTT.

Ten or more counts support this clonotype. This chain uses TRBV12-3 or TRBV12-4 with TRBJ1-2; perhaps TRBD1 as D (6 bases). Between the trimmed V and J ends, which lost 5 bases and 4 bases, there was a span of 17 bases. The CDR3 runs 15 residues. This CDR3 is CASSEPGHNAYGYTF. The CDR3 nucleotides read TGTGCCAGCAGTGAGCCGGGACACAACGCCTATGGCTACACCTTC.

V is TRBV11-1 and J is TRBJ2-7; TRBD2 matches 15 bases. V shed 8 bases and J 5 bases; nucleotides not matched to a gene: 25. The CDR3 runs 21 residues. The germline V gene has CDR1 SGHAT and CDR2 FQDESV (reference sequence). CDR3 nucleotide sequence: TGTGCCAGCGGGTCGTTCGGACTAGCGGGAGGGCCCTCATTCAGCGGAGACGAGCAGTACTTC. It yields the protein CASGSFGLAGGPSFSGDEQYF.